These 17 T cell receptor beta chains were sequenced from one sample in a study of T cells in Graves' hyperthyroidism and ophthalmopathy. TCR beta CDR3 regions were amplified from RNA. First-round RT-PCR of the TCR CDR3 relied on the HTBI primer set. TCRdb re-called the multiplex PCR reads through MiXCR, storing one row per CDR3 protein. This table has about 410,000 distinct CDR3 sequences, roughly 14% appearing once. Sequences were obtained from blood. All receptors derive from a man between 18 and 35 years old with Graves' ophthalmopathy.

The chain couples TRBV6-1 to TRBJ2-7; 16 bases map to TRBD2. Unmatched junction bases numbered 8, after V lost 6 bases and J lost 0 bases. The CDR3 is made up of 18 amino acids. Germline-derived CDR1 and CDR2 are MNHNS and SASEGT. CDR3 DNA sequence: TGTGCCAGCAGCCCGGGACTAGCGGGGGGGCTTGGCTCCTACGAGCAGTACTTC. It encodes CASSPGLAGGLGSYEQYF.

The chain employs TRBV10-3 and TRBJ2-3, with a weak D call TRBD1 (5 bases). Germline lookup yields CDR1 ENHRY and CDR2 SYGVKD. Trimming took 7 bases from V and 6 from J, leaving 17 bases between them. The CDR3 consists of 14 residues. CDR3 in DNA: TGTGCCATCACGGGTGGGGCGGACGGGGATACGCAGTATTTT. Translated: CAITGGADGDTQYF.

This clonotype has a count of ten or more. The chain uses TRBV30 and TRBJ2-3; the D is unclear. There are 13 residues in the CDR3. Germline CDR1 reads GTSNPN; CDR2 reads SVGIG (reference sequence). Trimming left V 2 bases short and J 2 bases short, with 8 bases between. CDR3 in amino acids: CAWSTFYTDTQYF. As DNA, the CDR3 is TGTGCCTGGAGTACCTTCTACACAGATACGCAGTATTTT.

This clonotype was observed a single time. Being one base from a much bigger clone, this may be a read error. The CDR3 does not close with the conserved phenylalanine or tryptophan, likely indicating a read error. The V call is TRBV7-3, the J call TRBJ2-1, with D possibly being TRBD1 (5 bases). V lost 1 base, J lost 1 base, and 14 bases lay in between. The V gene's germline CDR1 is SGHTA and CDR2 FQGTGA. The CDR3 consists of 17 residues. As DNA, the CDR3 is TGTGCCAGCAGCTTAAAGGCTGCAGGGCCATCCTACAATGAGCAGTTCCTC. Translating gives CASSLKAAGPSYNEQFL.

This clonotype was counted many times. The chain uses TRBV6-1 and TRBJ1-2, with D unclear. Germline-derived CDR1 and CDR2 are MNHNS and SASEGT. The V gene lost 5 bases and the J gene lost 3 bases, with 7 bases spanning the gap. The CDR3 loop spans 12 amino acids. CDR3 coding DNA: TGTGCCAGCAGTCGTACTGACTATGGCTACACCTTC. As protein: CASSRTDYGYTF.

This clonotype was counted at least ten times. The V call is TRBV11-2, the J call TRBJ2-1; 7 positions agree with TRBD1. The CDR3 extends over 14 amino acids. Unmatched junction bases numbered 2, after V lost 1 base and J lost 5 bases. Per the germline V gene, CDR1 is SGHAT and CDR2 is FQNNGV. In DNA, the CDR3 is TGTGCCAGCAGCTTAGCAGGGACAGACAATGAGCAGTTCTTC. This sequence encodes CASSLAGTDNEQFF.

This clonotype has ten or more counts. The chain uses TRBV19 and TRBJ1-2, with D hard to call. Germline CDR1 reads LNHDA; CDR2 reads SQIVND (reference sequence). This CDR3 region has 14 residues. The V gene lost 6 bases and the J gene lost 1 base, with 12 bases spanning the gap. This chain's CDR3 is CASSMMGVNYGYTF. CDR3 DNA sequence: TGTGCCAGTAGCATGATGGGCGTTAACTATGGCTACACCTTC.

This clonotype came up a few times. The rearrangement joins TRBV4-1 to TRBJ2-1; the D call may be TRBD1 or TRBD2 (5 bases each). In germline, CDR1 is MGHRA, CDR2 YSYEKL. The CDR3 extends over 16 amino acids. V dropped 0 bases and J dropped 3 bases, with 12 bases sitting between them. The CDR3 DNA reads as TGCGCCAGCAGCCAAGATAAGGGACGTTACTACAATGAGCAGTTCTTC. Residues: CASSQDKGRYYNEQFF.

At least ten counts were recorded for this clonotype. The genes are TRBV11-3 and TRBJ2-2, with D perhaps TRBD1 (6 bases). Germline assignment: CDR1 SGHNT and CDR2 YENEEA. This CDR3 is built from 14 residues. V lost 0 bases, J lost 6 bases, and 8 bases lay in between. CDR3 sequence (DNA): TGTGCCAGCAGCTTAGACCCAGGGGCCGGGGAGCTGTTTTTT. It translates to CASSLDPGAGELFF.

This clonotype was recorded many times. V and J are TRBV7-3 and TRBJ2-1, with D possibly matching TRBD2 (6 bases). The CDR3 has 15 residues. The V gene's germline CDR1 is SGHTA and CDR2 FQGTGA. The ends were cut back, 2 bases at V and 7 bases at J, with 15 bases in the middle. This CDR3 reads CASSLSLGLTNEQFF. CDR3 in DNA: TGTGCCAGCAGCTTATCTCTTGGACTAACGAATGAGCAGTTCTTC. The complete variable domain, with remaining parts taken from reference TRBV7-3 and TRBJ2-1, reads GAGVSQTPSNKVTEKGKYVELRCDPISGHTALYWYRQSLGQGPEFLIYFQGTGAADDSGLPNDRFFAVRPEGSVSTLKIQRTERGDSAVYLCASSLSLGLTNEQFFGPGTRLTVL.

This clonotype has ten or more counts. The V gene is TRBV3-1, the J gene TRBJ2-3; D perhaps matches TRBD2 (6 bases). Germline CDR1 is LGHDT and CDR2 is YNNKEL (reference sequence). There are 16 residues in the CDR3. Trimming pared 3 bases from V and 5 bases from J, leaving 18 bases between. The CDR3 nucleotides read TGTGCCAGCAGCCACTTGACAGACCCGGGGGAAGATACGCAGTATTTT. Encoded protein: CASSHLTDPGEDTQYF.

In its sample, this clonotype was seen a few times. As the CDR3 is not closed by the conserved phenylalanine or tryptophan, this likely results from a read error. The V gene is TRBV7-8, the J gene TRBJ1-2; perhaps TRBD1 as D (6 bases). Germline V gene sequence: CDR1 SGHVS, CDR2 FQNEAQ. CDR3 length equals 14 residues. Trimming stripped 3 bases from V and 4 bases from J, with 12 bases between. The CDR3 nucleotides read TGTGCCAGCAGCTTGGGACATGGGGTCTATGGCTACACCTCC. Protein product: CASSLGHGVYGYTS.

To note about this clonotype: A read error is possible here, since a much larger clone lies one base away. The genes are TRBV5-6 and TRBJ2-1; D gene uncertain. This CDR3 has 13 amino acids. Germline CDR1 and CDR2: SGHDT and YYEEEE. The CDR3 nucleotides read TGTGCCAGCAGCTTTCAGTCCTACAATGGGCAGTTCTTC. It specifies CASSFQSYNGQFF.

This clonotype occurred many times. CDR3: CASSLGGATYEQYF. CDR3 nucleotide sequence: TGTGCCAGCAGCTTAGGGGGGGCAACCTACGAGCAGTACTTC. The genes are TRBV7-9 and TRBJ2-7; D is tentatively TRBD1 or TRBD2 (6 bases each). V was shortened by 1 base and J by 2 bases, with 9 bases between the two germline ends. CDR1 and CDR2 (germline): SEHNR, FQNEAQ (reference sequence). This CDR3 contains 14 residues.

This clonotype showed up just once. It may be a read error: a sequence one base away is much more abundant. The chain carries TRBV28 and TRBJ2-1; D is uncertain. Germline V gene sequence: CDR1 MDHEN, CDR2 SYDVKM. CDR3 length equals 10 residues. CDR3 residues: CASGDNGQFF. The CDR3 DNA sequence: TGTGCCAGTGGTGACAATGGGCAGTTCTTC.

This clonotype was found many times. This chain connects TRBV7-2 to TRBJ1-3; possible D gene TRBD1, 6 bases. The CDR3 runs 12 residues. Trimming shortened V by 9 bases and J by 4 bases, and 10 bases separated the two germline ends. Germline-derived CDR1 and CDR2 are SGHTA and FQGNSA. In DNA, the CDR3 is TGTGCCAGGGGGGCGGCCGGAAACACCATATATTTT. The encoded protein is CARGAAGNTIYF.

Remarks on this clonotype: Sequence at one end of the junction differs from germline and may be a read error. V and J are TRBV7-9 and TRBJ2-7; D is ambiguous. CDR3 length equals 12 residues. CDR1 is SEHNR, CDR2 FQNEAQ, per germline (reference sequence). For the CDR3, the DNA is TGTGCCGGCAGCCCCGGCTCCTACGAGCAGTACTTC. This sequence encodes CAGSPGSYEQYF.